Below, 23 T cell receptor beta chains from the same sample are listed, as sequenced in a study of blood T cell repertoires in COVID-19. Clones were sequenced by immunoSEQ multiplex PCR, and TCRdb holds only the in-frame ones, with some missing. The sample includes 150,000 to 200,000 clones, 84% seen only once; the top ten take 12% to 15%. The sample comprised PBMCs or T cells enriched from blood (not recorded which). These TCRs come from a man between 45 and 60 years old who had recovered from COVID-19.

The rearrangement uses TRBV5-1 and TRBJ2-7; 8 bases agree with TRBD2. The V segment lost 1 base and the J segment 8 bases; nucleotides outside the gene matches: 11. This CDR3 region has 15 residues. CDR1 and CDR2 (germline): SGHRS, YFSETQ. The CDR3 loop is CASSLSGGVFAKQYF. CDR3 nucleotide sequence: TGCGCCAGCAGCTTGAGCGGGGGAGTTTTCGCCAAGCAGTACTTC.

The CDR3 sequence is CASSLGSREPQHF. CDR3 bases: TGTGCCAGCAGCTTAGGATCCAGGGAGCCCCAGCATTTT. The V call is TRBV7-2, the J call TRBJ1-5; a possible D gene is TRBD1 (5 bases). V was trimmed by 1 base and J by 8 bases, leaving 9 bases between them. From germline, CDR1 is SGHTA and CDR2 FQGNSA. This CDR3 comprises 13 residues.

The chain employs TRBV10-3 and TRBJ1-6, with D perhaps TRBD1 (5 bases). CDR3 length: 14 amino acids. Germline V lookup: CDR1 ENHRY, CDR2 SYGVKD. Trimming took off 6 bases at V and 7 bases at J, with 13 bases between the two ends. The DNA for the CDR3 is TGTGCCATCAGAGAGACAGTGGCGAATTCACCCCTCCACTTT. This translates into CAIRETVANSPLHF.

The rearrangement uses TRBV24-1 and TRBJ2-1, with 11 bases matching TRBD2. The CDR3 has 15 amino acids. Germline loops: CDR1 KGHDR, CDR2 SFDVKD. Trimming took 3 bases from V and 6 from J; bases not matched to a gene: 3. CDR3: CATSDTGTSGNEQFF. The CDR3 DNA sequence: TGTGCCACCAGTGATACCGGGACTAGCGGCAATGAGCAGTTCTTC.

The genes are TRBV6-6 and TRBJ2-1; D unresolved. This CDR3 has 15 amino acids. V was cut by 6 bases and J by 0 bases, with 12 bases left in between. Germline V gives CDR1 MNHNY, CDR2 SVGAGI (reference sequence). The CDR3 loop reads CASRREKSSYNEQFF. CDR3 sequence (DNA): TGTGCCAGCAGGCGAGAGAAGTCCTCCTACAATGAGCAGTTCTTC.

This clone was detected once. The rearrangement joins TRBV3-1 (or the pseudogene TRBV3-2) to TRBJ1-3; possible D gene TRBD1, 6 bases. V lost 6 bases, J lost 0 bases, and 12 bases lay in between. The CDR3 sequence is 15 residues long. CDR1 is LGHDT and CDR2 is YNNKEL in the germline V gene (reference sequence). The CDR3 loop reads CASRRTEGSGNTIYF. In DNA form, the CDR3 reads TGTGCCAGCAGACGGACAGAGGGCTCTGGAAACACCATATATTTT.

The chain links TRBV5-6 to TRBJ2-4, with 9 bases matching TRBD1. V lost 4 bases and J lost 7; bases outside the gene matches: 12. The germline V gene encodes CDR1 SGHDT and CDR2 YYEEEE. The CDR3 loop spans 16 amino acids. For the CDR3, the DNA is TGTGCCAGCAGCCCCCGGACAGGGGCGCATGTTAACATTCAGTACTTC. Its protein is CASSPRTGAHVNIQYF.

The V call is TRBV6-5, the J call TRBJ1-2, with unresolved D. The length of the CDR3 is 16 residues. Between the trimmed V and J ends, which lost 0 bases and 6 bases, there was a span of 17 bases. Germline lookup yields CDR1 MNHEY and CDR2 SVGAGI. CDR3 sequence reads: CASSYSRPAGGDGYTF. In DNA, the CDR3 is TGTGCCAGCAGTTACTCGAGGCCGGCTGGCGGGGATGGCTACACCTTC.

V gene TRBV18 combines with J gene TRBJ2-3; TRBD2 agrees at 9 bases. Germline values: CDR1 KGHSH, CDR2 LQKENI. V lost 2 bases, J lost 4 bases, and 7 bases stayed unmatched. CDR3 length equals 16 residues. CDR3 nucleotide sequence: TGTGCCAGCTCACCATACTATAGCGGGGGATCAGATACGCAGTATTTT. This gives the protein CASSPYYSGGSDTQYF.

The chain uses TRBV28 and TRBJ1-5; 7 nucleotides agree with TRBD1. CDR1 is MDHEN and CDR2 is SYDVKM in the germline V gene. Trimming took 4 bases from V and 4 from J; bases not matched to a gene: 10. The CDR3 contains 16 residues. The CDR3 sequence: CASSSNRDRANQPQHF. The CDR3 nucleotides read TGTGCCAGCAGTTCAAACCGGGACAGAGCTAATCAGCCCCAGCATTTT.

The chain is built from TRBV3-1 (or the pseudogene TRBV3-2) and TRBJ2-1, with TRBD1 matching over 8 bases. The CDR3 is 15 amino acids. In germline, CDR1 is LGHDT, CDR2 YNNKEL (reference sequence). Trimming took 4 bases from V and 3 from J; bases not matched to a gene: 5. The CDR3 DNA is TGTGCCAGCAGCCTCGGGACAGGACTCTACAATGAGCAGTTCTTC. This translates into CASSLGTGLYNEQFF.

The chain recombines TRBV5-4 with TRBJ1-2; D not certain. Deletions cut 0 bases from V and 14 bases from J, with 11 bases between. Germline V gives CDR1 SGHNT, CDR2 YYREEE (reference sequence). This CDR3 comprises 11 residues. CDR3 bases: TGTGCCAGCAGCTTGGACAGACGCTTTACCTTC. It codes for CASSLDRRFTF.

The rearrangement links TRBV30 to TRBJ1-3, with 8 bases that match TRBD1. V was clipped by 2 bases and J by 4 bases; unmatched bases: 4. Germline V gene data show CDR1 as GTSNPN and CDR2 as SVGIG (reference sequence). The CDR3 totals 14 residues. CDR3: CAWSTGTGGNTIYF. The CDR3 coding sequence is TGTGCCTGGAGTACCGGGACAGGAGGAAACACCATATATTTT.

The chain joins TRBV9 to TRBJ2-1, with 11 bases fitting TRBD2. Germline trimming cut 2 bases from V and 0 bases from J; bases unmatched to any gene: 1. Germline-derived CDR1 and CDR2 are SGDLS and YYNGEE. The CDR3 length is 16 residues. The CDR3 reads CASSVSGGASYNEQFF. The CDR3 DNA follows: TGTGCCAGCAGCGTTAGCGGGGGGGCCTCCTACAATGAGCAGTTCTTC.

The V and J genes are TRBV25-1 and TRBJ1-2; a possible D gene is TRBD1 (6 bases). The CDR3 spans 15 residues. V was clipped by 0 bases and J by 3 bases, with 11 bases between them. The germline V gene has CDR1 MGHDK and CDR2 SYGVNS. The CDR3, as DNA: TGTGCCAGCAGTGAATATCCCCACAGGGACTATGGCTACACCTTC. It is translated as CASSEYPHRDYGYTF.

In its sample, this clone was seen a few times. The rearrangement uses TRBV29-1 and TRBJ1-3; D ambiguous. This CDR3 has 14 residues. Looked up from germline, CDR1 is SQVTM and CDR2 is ANQGSEA. Trimming cost V 3 bases and J 0 bases, with 9 bases left between them. The CDR3 coding sequence is TGCAGCGTTGATGCGGGGAGCTCTGGAAACACCATATATTTT. Translated, it gives CSVDAGSSGNTIYF.

The chain links TRBV28 to TRBJ1-2; maybe TRBD1 (5 bases). This CDR3 region has 17 residues. The ends were cut back, 8 bases at V and 7 bases at J, with 29 bases in the middle. Germline V gene sequence: CDR1 MDHEN, CDR2 SYDVKM. CDR3 region: CASESPAGRGGSGGYTF. In DNA, the CDR3 is TGTGCCAGCGAATCCCCGGCAGGGCGTGGCGGTTCGGGTGGCTACACCTTC.

This clone was counted between two and nine times. The V and J genes are TRBV20-1 and TRBJ2-7; no clear D. CDR3 length equals 13 residues. Germline values: CDR1 DFQATT, CDR2 SNEGSKA (reference sequence). Trimming removed 3 bases at V and 0 bases at J, with 9 bases between. The CDR3 bases are TGCAGTGCTAGTGACGGGTTCTCCTACGAGCAGTACTTC. As protein: CSASDGFSYEQYF.

The V gene is TRBV6-2 or TRBV6-3, the J gene TRBJ2-5, with D possibly matching TRBD1 (6 bases). The CDR3 has 14 residues. Trimming cost V 0 bases and J 5 bases, with 10 bases left between them. Germline CDR1 MNHEY, CDR2 SVGEGT. DNA for the CDR3: TGTGCCAGCAGTTACTCGAGCCAGGGGGAGACCCAGTACTTC. It yields the protein CASSYSSQGETQYF.

The chain has TRBV11-2 and TRBJ2-5; 9 nucleotides line up with TRBD1. The CDR3 sequence is 13 residues long. J gave up 3 bases and V 5 bases, and 1 base lay outside the gene matches. The germline V gene has CDR1 SGHAT and CDR2 FQNNGV. CDR3 protein: CASSRDREETQYF. Written as DNA, the CDR3 is TGTGCCAGCAGCCGGGACAGGGAAGAGACCCAGTACTTC.

The V gene is TRBV6-1, the J gene TRBJ1-1; 8 positions match TRBD1. J gave up 4 bases and V 3 bases, and 7 bases lay outside the gene matches. Germline CDR1 is MNHNS and CDR2 is SASEGT. This CDR3 spans 15 amino acids. CDR3 residues: CASSEAGTGRTEAFF. The DNA for the CDR3 is TGTGCCAGCAGTGAGGCCGGGACAGGTCGCACTGAAGCTTTCTTT.

The rearrangement uses TRBV3-1 (or the pseudogene TRBV3-2) and TRBJ2-3, with D possibly being TRBD1 (5 bases). V was pared by 2 bases and J by 6 bases, with 12 bases between. The CDR3 is made up of 14 amino acids. Germline CDR1 is LGHDT and CDR2 is YNNKEL (reference sequence). The CDR3 protein is CASSQTLGADTQYF. CDR3 nucleotide sequence: TGTGCCAGCAGCCAAACTTTAGGGGCGGATACGCAGTATTTT.

CDR3 coding DNA: TGTGCCAGCAGCGGGGAGGGGCTAGGAACAGATACGCAGTATTTT. It is translated as CASSGEGLGTDTQYF. The rearrangement uses TRBV9 and TRBJ2-3; 7 nucleotides agree with TRBD2. The germline CDR1 and CDR2 sequences are SGDLS and YYNGEE. The CDR3 covers 15 residues. After removal of 3 bases from V and 3 bases from J, the junction contained 7 bases not matched to a gene.